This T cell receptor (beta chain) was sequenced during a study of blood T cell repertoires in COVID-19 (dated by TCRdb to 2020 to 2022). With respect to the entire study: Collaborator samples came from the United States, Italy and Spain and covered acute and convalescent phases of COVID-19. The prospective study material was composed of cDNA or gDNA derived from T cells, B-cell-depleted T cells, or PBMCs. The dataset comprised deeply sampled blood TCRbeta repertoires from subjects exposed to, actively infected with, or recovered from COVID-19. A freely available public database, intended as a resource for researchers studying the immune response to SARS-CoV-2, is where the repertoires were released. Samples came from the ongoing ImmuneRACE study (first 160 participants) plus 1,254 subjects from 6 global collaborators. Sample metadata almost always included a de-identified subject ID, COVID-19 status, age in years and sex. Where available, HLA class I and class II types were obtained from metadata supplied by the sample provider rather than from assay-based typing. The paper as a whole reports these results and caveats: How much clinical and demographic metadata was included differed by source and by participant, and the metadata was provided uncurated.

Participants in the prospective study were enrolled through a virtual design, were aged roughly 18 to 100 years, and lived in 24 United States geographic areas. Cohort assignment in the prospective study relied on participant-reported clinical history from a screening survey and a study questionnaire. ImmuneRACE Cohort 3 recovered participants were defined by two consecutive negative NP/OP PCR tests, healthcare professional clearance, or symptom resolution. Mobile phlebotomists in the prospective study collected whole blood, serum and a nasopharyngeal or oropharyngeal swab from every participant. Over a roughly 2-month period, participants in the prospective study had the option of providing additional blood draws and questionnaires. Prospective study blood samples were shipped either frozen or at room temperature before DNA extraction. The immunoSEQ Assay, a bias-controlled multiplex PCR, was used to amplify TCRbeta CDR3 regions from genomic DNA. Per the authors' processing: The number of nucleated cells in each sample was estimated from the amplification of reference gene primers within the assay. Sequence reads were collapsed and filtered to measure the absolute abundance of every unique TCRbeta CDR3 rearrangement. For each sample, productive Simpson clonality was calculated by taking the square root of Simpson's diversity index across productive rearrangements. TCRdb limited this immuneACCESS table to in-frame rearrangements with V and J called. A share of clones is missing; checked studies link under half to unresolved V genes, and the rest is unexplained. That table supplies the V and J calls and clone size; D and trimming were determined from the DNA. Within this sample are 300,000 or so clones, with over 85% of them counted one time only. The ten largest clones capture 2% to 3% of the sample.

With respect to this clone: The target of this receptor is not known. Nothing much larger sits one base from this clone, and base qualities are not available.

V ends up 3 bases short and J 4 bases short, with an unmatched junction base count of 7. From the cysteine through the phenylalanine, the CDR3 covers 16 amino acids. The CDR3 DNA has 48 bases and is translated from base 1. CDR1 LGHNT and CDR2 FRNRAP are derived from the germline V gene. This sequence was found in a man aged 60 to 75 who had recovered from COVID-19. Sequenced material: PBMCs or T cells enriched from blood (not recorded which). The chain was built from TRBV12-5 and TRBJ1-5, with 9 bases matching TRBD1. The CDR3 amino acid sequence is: CASGFGQGIFNQPQHF. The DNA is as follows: TGTGCTAGTGGTTTTGGACAGGGGATTTTTAATCAGCCCCAGCATTTT.